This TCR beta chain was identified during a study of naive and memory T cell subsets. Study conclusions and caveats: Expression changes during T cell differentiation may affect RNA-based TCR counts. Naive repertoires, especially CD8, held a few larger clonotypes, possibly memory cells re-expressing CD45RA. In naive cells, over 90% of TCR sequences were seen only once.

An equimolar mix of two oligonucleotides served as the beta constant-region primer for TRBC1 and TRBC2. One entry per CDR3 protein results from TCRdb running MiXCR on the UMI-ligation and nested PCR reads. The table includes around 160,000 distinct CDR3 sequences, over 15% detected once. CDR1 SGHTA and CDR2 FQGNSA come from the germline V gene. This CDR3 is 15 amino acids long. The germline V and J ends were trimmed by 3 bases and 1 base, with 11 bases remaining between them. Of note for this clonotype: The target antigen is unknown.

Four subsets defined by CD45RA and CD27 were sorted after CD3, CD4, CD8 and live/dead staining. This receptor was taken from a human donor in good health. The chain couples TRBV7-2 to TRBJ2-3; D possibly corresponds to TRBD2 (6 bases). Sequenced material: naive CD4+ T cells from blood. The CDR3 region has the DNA TGTGCCAGCAGCTTTGAGGGACTGCGCACAGATACGCAGTATTTT. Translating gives CASSFEGLRTDTQYF.